This TCR beta chain derives from a study of regulatory T cells in long-lasting Graves disease. For TCR beta, libraries came from iRepertoire HTBI primers and Arm-PCR of CDR3 regions. TCRdb reprocessed the multiplex PCR reads with MiXCR, giving one entry per CDR3 protein. The sample lists about 360,000 distinct CDR3 sequences; roughly 17% were seen once. This clonotype has just a few counts. The V gene lost 7 bases and the J gene lost 1 base, with 15 bases spanning the gap. The CDR3 sequence is 15 residues long. Germline CDR1 ENHRY, CDR2 SYGVKD. Time point reported: newly diagnosed GD, antithyroid drugs for less than 3 months. Isolated PBMC RNA provided the starting material for the TCR library. These same records also appear under a second study, on T cells in Graves' hyperthyroidism and ophthalmopathy.

V gene TRBV10-3 combines with J gene TRBJ2-3; maybe TRBD2 (5 bases). This clonotype was obtained from a woman aged 18-30 years with Graves disease. Sequenced material: peripheral blood mononuclear cells (PBMCs), taken at new diagnosis, from a patient treated with antithyroid drugs. The CDR3 nucleotides are TGTGCCATCACCCTGGACTTACTCCGCACAGATACGCAGTATTTT. Translating it yields CAITLDLLRTDTQYF.